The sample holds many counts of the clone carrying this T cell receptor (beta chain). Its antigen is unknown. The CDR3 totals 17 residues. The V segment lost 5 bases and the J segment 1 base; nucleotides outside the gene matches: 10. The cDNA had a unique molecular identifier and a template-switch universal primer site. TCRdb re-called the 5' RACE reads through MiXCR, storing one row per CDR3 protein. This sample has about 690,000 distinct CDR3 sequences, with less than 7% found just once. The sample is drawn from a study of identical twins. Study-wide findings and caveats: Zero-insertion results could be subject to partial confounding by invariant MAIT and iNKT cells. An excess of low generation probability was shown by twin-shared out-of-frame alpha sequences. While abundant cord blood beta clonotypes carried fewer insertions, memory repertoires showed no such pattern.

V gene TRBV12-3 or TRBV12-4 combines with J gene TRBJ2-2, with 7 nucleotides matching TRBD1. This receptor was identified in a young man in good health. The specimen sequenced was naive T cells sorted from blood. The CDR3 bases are TGTGCCAGCAGTCGAATGACAGGGAAACTGAACACCGGGGAGCTGTTTTTT. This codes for CASSRMTGKLNTGELFF.